This T cell receptor beta chain was documented in a study of Ad26.COV2.S vaccination and SARS-CoV-2 variants. At the level of the study: The Ad26.COV2.S arm of the COV1001 trial was where the donor was placed. Study results and caveats: Vaccine recipients showed a spike-specific TCR breadth that was higher than in placebo recipients.

Comments on this clone: Antigen: not known.

Stated treatment: some 20 received Ad26.COV2.S at low or high dose, single or two shots; several received placebo; per-sample allocation not given. The samples were gathered on day 63 after the first injection of vaccine or placebo. A Boston adult aged 18-55 years was the donor. An Ad26 vector expressing Wuhan-strain SARS-CoV-2 spike constituted the vaccine. The CDR3 sequence is 14 residues long. The germline V and J ends were trimmed by 2 bases and 8 bases, with 11 bases remaining between them. Germline CDR1 is SGHDT and CDR2 is YYEEEE. Repertoires were generated with immunoSEQ multiplex PCR, while TCRdb's copy carries only in-frame clones and drops some. The sample consists of about 320,000 clones, more than 70% of them appearing once.

Sequences were derived from peripheral blood, sampled in a trial of Ad26.COV2.S vaccine versus placebo. V usage is TRBV5-6 and J usage is TRBJ1-6; TRBD1 might be the D (5 bases). This receptor was taken from a person between 18 and 60 years old who received the Ad26.COV2.S COVID-19 vaccine or a placebo. The CDR3 bases are TGTGCCAGCAGCTTAATAGGGACGGATTCACCCCTCCACTTT. Translating gives CASSLIGTDSPLHF.